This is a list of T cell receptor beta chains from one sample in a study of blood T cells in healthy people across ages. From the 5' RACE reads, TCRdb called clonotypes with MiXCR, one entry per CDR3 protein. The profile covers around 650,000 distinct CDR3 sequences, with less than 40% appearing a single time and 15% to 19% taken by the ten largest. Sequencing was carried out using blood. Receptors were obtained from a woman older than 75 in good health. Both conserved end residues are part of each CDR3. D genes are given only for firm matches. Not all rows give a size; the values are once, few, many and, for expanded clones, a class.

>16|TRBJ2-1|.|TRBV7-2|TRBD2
TGTGCCAGCAGCTCGCCCAGGACTAGCGGGGACAATGAGCAGTTCTTC
CASSSPRTSGDNEQFF
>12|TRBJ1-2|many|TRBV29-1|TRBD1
TGCAGCGTTGAGCAGGGGGCGTATGGCTACACCTTC
CSVEQGAYGYTF
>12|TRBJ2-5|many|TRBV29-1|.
TGCAGCTCTACTGGGGAAGGGGAGACCCAGTACTTC
CSSTGEGETQYF
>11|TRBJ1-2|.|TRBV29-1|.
TGCAGCGTTGACAGATACTATGGCTACACCTTC
CSVDRYYGYTF
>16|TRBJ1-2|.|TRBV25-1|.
TGTGCCAGCAGTGAAAGGACACCGGGGGCTAACTATGGCTACACCTTC
CASSERTPGANYGYTF
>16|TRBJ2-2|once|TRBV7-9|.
TGTGCCAGCAGCTTATTCGGGGGCAGTAACACCGGGGAGCTGTTTTTT
CASSLFGGSNTGELFF
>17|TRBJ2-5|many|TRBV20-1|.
TGCAGTGCTATCAGGGCCGGACTACCATCACCTCAAGAGACCCAGTACTTC
CSAIRAGLPSPQETQYF
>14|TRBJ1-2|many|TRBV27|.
TGTGCCAGCAGTTCACCGGGACCTTCCTATGGCTACACCTTC
CASSSPGPSYGYTF
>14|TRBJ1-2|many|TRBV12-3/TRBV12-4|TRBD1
TGTGCCAGCGGACAGGGGCGACTAAGCTATGGCTACACCTTC
CASGQGRLSYGYTF
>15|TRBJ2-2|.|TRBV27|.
TGTGCCAGCAGTTTCGGACAAACGAACACCGGGGAGCTGTTTTTT
CASSFGQTNTGELFF
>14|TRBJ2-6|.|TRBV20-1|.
TGCAGTGCACCTCAGGGGTCTGGGGCCAACGTCCTGACTTTC
CSAPQGSGANVLTF
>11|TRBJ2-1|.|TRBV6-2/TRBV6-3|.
TGTGCCAGCAGTCGGAAAGAGACCCAGTTCTTC
CASSRKETQFF
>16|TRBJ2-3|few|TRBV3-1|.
TGTGCCAGCAGCCCTCCCGGGGGGCGGGGCGCAGATACGCAGTATTTT
CASSPPGGRGADTQYF
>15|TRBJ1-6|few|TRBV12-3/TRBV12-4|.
TGTGCCAGCAGTTTAGAGAACCAGGGCGGGTCACCCCTCCACTTT
CASSLENQGGSPLHF
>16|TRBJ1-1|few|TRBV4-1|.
TGCGCCAGCAGCCAAGATTTACAGGCCTTGGGCACTGAAGCTTTCTTT
CASSQDLQALGTEAFF
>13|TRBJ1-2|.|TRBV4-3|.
TGCGCCAGCAGCCAAGAGGGCACAATTGGCTACACCTTC
CASSQEGTIGYTF
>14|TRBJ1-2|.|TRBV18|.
TGTGCCAGCTCACGGGCAGAGACTAACTATGGCTACACCTTC
CASSRAETNYGYTF
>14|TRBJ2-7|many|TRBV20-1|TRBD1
TGCAGTGCTAACGTACAGGGGACCAGGCACGAGCAGTACTTC
CSANVQGTRHEQYF